This passage covers 21 T cell receptor beta chains from one sample sequenced in a study of blood T cell repertoires in COVID-19. Profiled with immunoSEQ multiplex PCR; TCRdb holds only in-frame clones, not every one. The sample has fewer than 600,000 clones, roughly nine tenths seen once; the top ten hold 0.75% to 0.9%. Sequenced sample: peripheral blood. These receptors were obtained from a man younger than 30 with COVID-19, enrolled during active disease.

V and J are TRBV6-5 and TRBJ2-3; 7 nucleotides match TRBD2. After removal of 1 base from V and 0 bases from J, the junction contained 4 bases not matched to a gene. CDR3 length: 16 residues. The germline V gene encodes CDR1 MNHEY and CDR2 SVGAGI. The CDR3 nucleotides are TGTGCCAGCAGTTACTTGGCTAGCGGTAGCACAGATACGCAGTATTTT. This codes for CASSYLASGSTDTQYF.

CDR3 in DNA: TGTGCCAGTAGGAGGGCCGAGGGCAATCAGCCCCAGCATTTT. Translation: CASRRAEGNQPQHF. The rearrangement links TRBV19 to TRBJ1-5; D unresolved. This CDR3 comprises 14 residues. Germline V gene data show CDR1 as LNHDA and CDR2 as SQIVND (reference sequence). The V gene lost 6 bases and the J gene lost 2 bases, with 11 bases spanning the gap.

This chain connects TRBV12-3 or TRBV12-4 to TRBJ2-5, with D possibly being TRBD2 (5 bases). The CDR3 contains 13 residues. V shed 8 bases and J shed 4 bases, with 14 bases lying between them. The CDR3 DNA sequence: TGTGCCAGCGCCGGAAATGGAGGAGAGACCCAGTACTTC. It yields the protein CASAGNGGETQYF.

This clone was observed a handful of times. The chain carries TRBV6-5 and TRBJ2-1, with 7 bases matching TRBD1. Germline loops: CDR1 MNHEY, CDR2 SVGAGI. This CDR3 spans 15 amino acids. Germline trimming cut 6 bases from V and 6 bases from J; bases unmatched to any gene: 11. This chain's CDR3 is CASREPGGVRNEQFF. As DNA, the CDR3 is TGTGCCAGCAGGGAGCCAGGGGGAGTTCGCAATGAGCAGTTCTTC.

J is TRBJ2-1 and V is TRBV3-1 (or the pseudogene TRBV3-2); D remains unclear. CDR3 size: 11 residues. V lost 8 bases to trimming and J lost 4 bases, with 6 bases between them. Germline-derived CDR1 and CDR2 are LGHDT and YNNKEL (reference sequence). CDR3 loop: CASEAYNEQFF. The CDR3, as DNA: TGTGCCAGCGAGGCATACAATGAGCAGTTCTTC.

The chain carries TRBV7-9 and TRBJ2-1, with TRBD2 identical over 10 bases. The germline CDR1 and CDR2 sequences are SEHNR and FQNEAQ (reference sequence). V lost 1 base to trimming and J lost 9 bases; unmatched junction nucleotides: 9. CDR3 length equals 16 residues. CDR3: CASSLVPSGRKAEQFF. The CDR3 bases are TGTGCCAGCAGCTTAGTCCCTAGCGGGAGAAAGGCTGAGCAGTTCTTC.

V is TRBV6-5 and J is TRBJ1-5; TRBD1 matches 7 bases. The V segment lost 6 bases and the J segment 0 bases; nucleotides outside the gene matches: 5. CDR1 and CDR2 (germline): MNHEY, SVGAGI. The CDR3 consists of 15 residues. This CDR3 reads CASRGRGNSNQPQHF. The DNA for the CDR3 is TGTGCCAGCAGAGGCAGGGGGAATAGCAATCAGCCCCAGCATTTT.

CDR3 DNA: TGTGCCAGCAATAACCAGGGTTCTGAGCAGTTCTTC. Translated: CASNNQGSEQFF. The V and J genes are TRBV6-5 and TRBJ2-1; tentatively, D is TRBD1 (5 bases). The V gene's germline CDR1 is MNHEY and CDR2 SVGAGI. V was cut by 7 bases and J by 9 bases, with 13 bases left in between. The CDR3 consists of 12 residues.

The chain uses TRBV2 and TRBJ1-1; D is possibly TRBD1 (5 bases). Germline V lookup: CDR1 SNHLY, CDR2 FYNNEI. CDR3 size: 14 residues. V lost 8 bases, J lost 3 bases, and 16 bases lay in between. The CDR3 protein is CASPEPGEDTEAFF. In DNA, the CDR3 is TGTGCCAGCCCGGAACCGGGGGAGGACACTGAAGCTTTCTTT.

The V gene is TRBV3-1 (or the pseudogene TRBV3-2), the J gene TRBJ2-1, with TRBD1 identical over 8 bases. CDR1 is LGHDT and CDR2 is YNNKEL in the germline V gene (reference sequence). The CDR3 contains 16 residues. J was trimmed by 8 bases and V by 4 bases; bases with no gene match: 13. The CDR3 DNA follows: TGTGCCAGCAGCCCTGGGCACAGGGGGGTTAGCCATGAGCAGTTCTTC. It translates to CASSPGHRGVSHEQFF.

This sequence joins TRBV5-6 and TRBJ1-1; TRBD1 matches at 10 bases. The length of the CDR3 is 14 residues. Germline loops: CDR1 SGHDT, CDR2 YYEEEE. The J segment lost 7 bases and the V segment lost 4 bases, leaving 7 bases of the junction unmatched. The CDR3 here is CASSGRTGGIEAFF. In DNA, the CDR3 is TGTGCCAGCAGCGGGCGGACAGGGGGGATTGAAGCTTTCTTT.

To note about this clone: Other DNA sequences within the sample encode an identical CDR3. The chain has TRBV19 and TRBJ1-1, with D possibly matching TRBD1 (5 bases). The CDR3 runs 12 residues. The V gene's germline CDR1 is LNHDA and CDR2 SQIVND (reference sequence). V dropped 3 bases and J dropped 5 bases, with 7 bases sitting between them. CDR3 in amino acids: CASSMGGTEAFF. The CDR3 nucleotides read TGTGCCAGTAGTATGGGGGGTACTGAAGCTTTCTTT. Filled out from reference TRBV19 and TRBJ1-1, the complete variable domain reads DGGITQSPKYLFRKEGQNVTLSCEQNLNHDAMYWYRQDPGQGLRLIYYSQIVNDFQKGDIAEGYSVSREKKESFPLTVTSAQKNPTAFYLCASSMGGTEAFFGQGTRLTVV.

J is TRBJ2-7 and V is TRBV2, with D perhaps matching TRBD2 (5 bases). V was trimmed by 4 bases and J by 5 bases, leaving 15 bases between them. The germline CDR1 and CDR2 sequences are SNHLY and FYNNEI. This CDR3 has 14 residues. The CDR3 reads CASSGEVGSDEQYF. The CDR3 nucleotides are TGTGCCAGCAGTGGAGAGGTGGGGAGCGACGAGCAGTACTTC.

This rearrangement joins TRBV19 to TRBJ2-5; 9 nucleotides line up with TRBD2. Germline V gene sequence: CDR1 LNHDA, CDR2 SQIVND (reference sequence). This CDR3 contains 15 residues. The trim removed 3 bases at V and 5 bases at J, leaving 7 bases unmatched. The CDR3 region is CASSMRREGPETQYF. CDR3 nucleotides: TGTGCCAGTAGTATGCGGCGGGAGGGCCCGGAGACCCAGTACTTC.

The V and J genes are TRBV27 and TRBJ1-1; D is possibly TRBD1 (6 bases). V shed 0 bases and J shed 10 bases, with 15 bases lying between them. CDR3 length equals 14 residues. Germline V gives CDR1 MNHEY, CDR2 SMNVEV (reference sequence). CDR3 in amino acids: CASSLSSPGEGAFF. CDR3 DNA: TGTGCCAGCAGTTTATCGTCTCCAGGGGAGGGAGCTTTCTTT.

CDR3 loop: CASAVQTGGYNSPLHF. The DNA of the CDR3 is TGTGCTAGTGCCGTCCAGACAGGGGGCTATAATTCACCCCTCCACTTT. This chain joins TRBV12-5 and TRBJ1-6, with TRBD1 matching 9 bases. The CDR3 covers 16 residues. Germline assignment: CDR1 LGHNT and CDR2 FRNRAP. J gave up 3 bases and V 7 bases, and 7 bases lay outside the gene matches.

This clone was counted a single time. The CDR3 reads CASSHPGGRGPADTQYF. The CDR3 DNA is TGTGCCAGCAGCCACCCCGGGGGAAGGGGGCCTGCAGATACGCAGTATTTT. This chain links TRBV5-4 with TRBJ2-3, with a possible D match to TRBD1 (7 bases). Germline assignment: CDR1 SGHNT and CDR2 YYREEE (reference sequence). The CDR3 runs to 17 residues. Trimming pared 4 bases from V and 4 bases from J, leaving 22 bases between.

The chain combines TRBV5-4 with TRBJ2-2; TRBD2 might be the D (6 bases). The germline V gene has CDR1 SGHNT and CDR2 YYREEE (reference sequence). The CDR3 has 15 amino acids. V was shortened by 0 bases and J by 3 bases, with 9 bases between the two germline ends. The CDR3: CASSLVGEDTGELFF. Here the CDR3 DNA reads TGTGCCAGCAGCTTGGTCGGGGAGGACACCGGGGAGCTGTTTTTT.

This clone came up a few times. Other DNA sequences from this sample encode an identical CDR3 as well. The chain has TRBV5-1 and TRBJ1-5; D is unresolved. CDR1 and CDR2 from the germline V gene are SGHRS and YFSETQ. V shed 4 bases and J shed 5 bases, with 13 bases lying between them. The CDR3 has 14 residues. The CDR3 reads CASSLDGGDQPQHF. As DNA, the CDR3 is TGCGCCAGCAGCCTTGACGGAGGAGATCAGCCCCAGCATTTT. Together with reference TRBV5-1 and TRBJ1-5, the CDR3 gives the full variable domain: KAGVTQTPRYLIKTRGQQVTLSCSPISGHRSVSWYQQTPGQGLQFLFEYFSETQRNKGNFPGRFSGRQFSNSRSEMNVSTLELGDSALYLCASSLDGGDQPQHFGDGTRLSIL.

The rearrangement uses TRBV5-1 and TRBJ2-1; TRBD2 matches 15 bases. CDR1 and CDR2 from the germline V gene are SGHRS and YFSETQ. Trimming removed 7 bases from V and 5 bases from J; junction bases left unmatched: 7. The CDR3 has 16 amino acids. CDR3 DNA sequence: TGCGCCAGCCGATGGGGACTAGCGGGAGGCGACAATGAGCAGTTCTTC. This sequence encodes CASRWGLAGGDNEQFF.

This clone was detected only a few times. J is TRBJ2-7 and V is TRBV4-2; perhaps TRBD2 as D (7 bases). Germline V gene sequence: CDR1 LGHNA, CDR2 YNFKEQ. The CDR3 runs to 19 residues. Trimming removed 4 bases from V and 0 bases from J, with 25 bases in between. The CDR3 nucleotides read TGTGCCAGCAGCCGGGACGTCAGGGGCAGCGGGACAAACTCCTACGAGCAGTACTTC. Its translation: CASSRDVRGSGTNSYEQYF.